This T cell receptor (beta chain) was retrieved from a study of blood T cell repertoires in COVID-19. Across the study: T cells, B-cell-depleted T cells, or PBMCs provided the cDNA or gDNA that served as material.

The method was immunoSEQ multiplex PCR; TCRdb's version includes in-frame clones alone and lacks a portion of them. The sample holds 330,000 or so clones; roughly nine tenths are singletons and the top ten take approximately 4.1%. Patients in Seattle were enrolled during active infection, then followed longitudinally. The CDR3 runs to 15 residues. V shed 0 bases and J shed 1 base, with 8 bases lying between them. Per the germline V gene, CDR1 is SGHTA and CDR2 is FQGTGA. This chain uses TRBV7-3 with TRBJ2-3; D is uncertain. Sequencing was done on a sample of peripheral blood. The receptor's source is a woman aged 55-70 years with COVID-19, enrolled during active disease. In DNA, the CDR3 is TGTGCCAGCAGCTTAACGTCCTCGGGCACAGATACGCAGTATTTT. It is translated as CASSLTSSGTDTQYF. The entire variable domain, with the rest obtained from reference TRBV7-3 and TRBJ2-3, is as follows: GAGVSQTPSNKVTEKGKYVELRCDPISGHTALYWYRQSLGQGPEFLIYFQGTGAADDSGLPNDRFFAVRPEGSVSTLKIQRTERGDSAVYLCASSLTSSGTDTQYFGPGTRLTVL.